The sequence of this T cell receptor beta chain was determined in a study of CD8 T cells in Susac syndrome. TCR beta sequencing was performed on blood CD8+ and CD4+ T cells. FACS was used to enrich TEMRA cells, whereas the CD8+ and CD4+ T cells were obtained by negative isolation. This CDR3 region has 14 residues. V dropped 6 bases and J dropped 5; count of bases not matched to a gene: 6. CDR1 is DFQATT, CDR2 SNEGSKA, per germline (reference sequence). An input of about 0.5 to 1 ug of RNA was subjected to reverse transcription using random hexamers. MiXCR was run by TCRdb on the immunoSEQ multiplex PCR reads, yielding one entry per CDR3 protein. This table holds roughly 150,000 distinct CDR3 sequences, about 90% found once.

The material sequenced was CD4+ T cells from PBMCs. The sequence derives from a human donor in good health. This chain joins TRBV20-1 and TRBJ2-1; TRBD2 matches at 11 bases. The CDR3 sequence: CSATSGGYHNEQFF. CDR3 bases: TGCAGTGCCACTAGCGGGGGTTACCACAATGAGCAGTTCTTC.